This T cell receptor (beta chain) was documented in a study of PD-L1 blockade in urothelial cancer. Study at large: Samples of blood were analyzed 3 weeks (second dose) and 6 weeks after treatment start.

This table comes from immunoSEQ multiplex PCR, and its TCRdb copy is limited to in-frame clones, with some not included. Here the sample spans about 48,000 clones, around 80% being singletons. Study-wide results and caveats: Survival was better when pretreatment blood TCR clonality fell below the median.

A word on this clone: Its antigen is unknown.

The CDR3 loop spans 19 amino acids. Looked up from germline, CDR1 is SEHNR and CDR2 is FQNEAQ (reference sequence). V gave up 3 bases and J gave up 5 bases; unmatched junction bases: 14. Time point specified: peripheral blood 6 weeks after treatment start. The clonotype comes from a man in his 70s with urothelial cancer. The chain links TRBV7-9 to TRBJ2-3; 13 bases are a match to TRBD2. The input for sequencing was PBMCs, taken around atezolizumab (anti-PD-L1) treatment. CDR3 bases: TGTGCCAGCAGCTTGTTCCGACTAGCGGGAGGCCCCTTTAGAGATACGCAGTATTTT. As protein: CASSLFRLAGGPFRDTQYF. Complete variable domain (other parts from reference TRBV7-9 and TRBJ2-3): DTGVSQNPRHKITKRGQNVTFRCDPISEHNRLYWYRQTLGQGPEFLTYFQNEAQLEKSRLLSDRFSAERPKGSFSTLEIQRTEQGDSAMYLCASSLFRLAGGPFRDTQYFGPGTRLTVL.